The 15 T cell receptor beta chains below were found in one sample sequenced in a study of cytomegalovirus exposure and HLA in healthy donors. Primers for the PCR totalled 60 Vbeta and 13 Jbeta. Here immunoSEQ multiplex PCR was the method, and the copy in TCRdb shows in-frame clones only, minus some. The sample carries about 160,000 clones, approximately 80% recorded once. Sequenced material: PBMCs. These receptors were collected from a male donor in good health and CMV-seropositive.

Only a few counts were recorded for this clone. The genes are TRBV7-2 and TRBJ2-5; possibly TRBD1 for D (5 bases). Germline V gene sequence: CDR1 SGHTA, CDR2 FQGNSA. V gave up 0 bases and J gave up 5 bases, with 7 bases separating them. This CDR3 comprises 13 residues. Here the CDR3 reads CASSLAQAETQYF. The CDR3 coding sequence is TGTGCCAGCAGCTTAGCACAGGCGGAGACCCAGTACTTC.

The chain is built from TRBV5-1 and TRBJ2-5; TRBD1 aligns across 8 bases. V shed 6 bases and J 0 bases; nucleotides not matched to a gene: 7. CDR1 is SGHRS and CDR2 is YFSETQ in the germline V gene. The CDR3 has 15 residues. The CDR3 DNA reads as TGCGCCAGCAAAGACAGGGGTTCGTACCAAGAGACCCAGTACTTC. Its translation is CASKDRGSYQETQYF.

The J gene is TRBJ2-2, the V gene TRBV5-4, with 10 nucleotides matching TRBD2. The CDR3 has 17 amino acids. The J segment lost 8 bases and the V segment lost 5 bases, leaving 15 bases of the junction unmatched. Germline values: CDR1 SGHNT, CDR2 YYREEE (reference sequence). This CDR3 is CASRGEGLATQTGELFF. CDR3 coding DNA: TGTGCCAGCAGGGGAGAGGGACTAGCGACTCAAACGGGGGAGCTGTTTTTT.

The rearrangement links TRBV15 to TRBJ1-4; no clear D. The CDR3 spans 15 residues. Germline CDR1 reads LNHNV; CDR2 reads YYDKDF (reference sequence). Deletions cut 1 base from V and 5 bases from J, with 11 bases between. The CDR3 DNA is TGTGCCACCAGCAGAGTATGGGGAGGGAATGAAAAACTGTTTTTT. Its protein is CATSRVWGGNEKLFF.

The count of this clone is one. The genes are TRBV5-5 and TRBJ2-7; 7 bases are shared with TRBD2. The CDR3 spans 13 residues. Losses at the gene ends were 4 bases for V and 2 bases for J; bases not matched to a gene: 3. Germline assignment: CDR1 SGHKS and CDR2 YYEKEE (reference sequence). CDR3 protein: CASSILAAYEQYF. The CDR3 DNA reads TGTGCCAGCAGCATCCTAGCGGCCTACGAGCAGTACTTC.

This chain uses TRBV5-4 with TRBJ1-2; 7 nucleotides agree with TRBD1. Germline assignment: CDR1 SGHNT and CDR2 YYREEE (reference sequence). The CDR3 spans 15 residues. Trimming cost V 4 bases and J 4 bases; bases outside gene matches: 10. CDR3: CASSHPRTGSYGYTF. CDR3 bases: TGTGCCAGCAGCCACCCTCGGACAGGAAGCTATGGCTACACCTTC. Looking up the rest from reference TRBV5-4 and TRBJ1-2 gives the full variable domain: ETGVTQSPTHLIKTRGQQVTLRCSSQSGHNTVSWYQQALGQGPQFIFQYYREEENGRGNFPPRFSGLQFPNYSSELNVNALELDDSALYLCASSHPRTGSYGYTFGSGTRLTVV.

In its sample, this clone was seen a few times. The CDR3 is CASNQDRPNSPLHF. The CDR3 bases are TGTGCCAGCAACCAGGACAGGCCCAATTCACCCCTCCACTTT. The chain is built from TRBV6-5 and TRBJ1-6; TRBD1 matches at 7 bases. The CDR3 consists of 14 residues. Per germline, CDR1 MNHEY and CDR2 SVGAGI. Trimming took 7 bases from V and 7 from J; bases not matched to a gene: 7.

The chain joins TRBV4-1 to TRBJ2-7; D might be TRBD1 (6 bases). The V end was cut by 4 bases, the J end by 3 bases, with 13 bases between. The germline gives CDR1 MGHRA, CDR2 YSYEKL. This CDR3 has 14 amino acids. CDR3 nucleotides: TGCGCCAGCAGCCTGGGACACCCGCTCTACGAGCAGTACTTC. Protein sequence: CASSLGHPLYEQYF.

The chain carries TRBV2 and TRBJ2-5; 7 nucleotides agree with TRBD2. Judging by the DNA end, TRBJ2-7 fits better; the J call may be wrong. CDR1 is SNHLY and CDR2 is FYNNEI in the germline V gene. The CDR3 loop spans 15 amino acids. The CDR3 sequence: CASNQGGSYSYEQYF. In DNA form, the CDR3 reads TGTGCCAGCAACCAGGGAGGGAGCTACTCCTACGAGCAGTACTTC.

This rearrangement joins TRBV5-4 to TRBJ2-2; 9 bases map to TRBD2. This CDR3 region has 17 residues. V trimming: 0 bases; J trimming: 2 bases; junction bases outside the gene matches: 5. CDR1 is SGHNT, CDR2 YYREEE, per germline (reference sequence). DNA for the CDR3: TGTGCCAGCAGCTTGGGTTCCGGGACTAGCAACACCGGGGAGCTGTTTTTT. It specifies CASSLGSGTSNTGELFF.

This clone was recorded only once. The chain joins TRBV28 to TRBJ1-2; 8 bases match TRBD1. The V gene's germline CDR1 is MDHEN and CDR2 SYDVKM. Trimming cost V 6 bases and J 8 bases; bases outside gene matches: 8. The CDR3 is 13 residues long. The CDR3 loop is CASSTTGGRGYTF. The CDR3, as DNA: TGTGCCAGCAGCACAACAGGGGGGCGAGGCTACACCTTC.

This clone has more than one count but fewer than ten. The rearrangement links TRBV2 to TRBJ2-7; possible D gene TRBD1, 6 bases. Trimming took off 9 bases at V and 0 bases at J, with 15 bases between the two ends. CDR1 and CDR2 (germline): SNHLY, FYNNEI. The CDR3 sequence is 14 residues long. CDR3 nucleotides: TGTGCCAGTGGCGGTCAGGGGAACTCCTACGAGCAGTACTTC. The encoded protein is CASGGQGNSYEQYF.

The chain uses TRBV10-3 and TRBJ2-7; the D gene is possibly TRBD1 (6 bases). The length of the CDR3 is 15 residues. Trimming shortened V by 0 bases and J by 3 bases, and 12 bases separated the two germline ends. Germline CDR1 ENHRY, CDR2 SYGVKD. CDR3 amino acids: CAISESQDRYYEQYF. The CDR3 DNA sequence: TGTGCCATCAGTGAGTCTCAGGACAGATACTACGAGCAGTACTTC.

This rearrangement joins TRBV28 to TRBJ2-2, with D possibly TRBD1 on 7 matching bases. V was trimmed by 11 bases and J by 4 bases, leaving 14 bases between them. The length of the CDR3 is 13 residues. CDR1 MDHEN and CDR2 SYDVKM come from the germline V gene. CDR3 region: CAAGWDSTGELFF. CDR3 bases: TGTGCCGCGGGGTGGGACAGCACCGGGGAGCTGTTTTTT.

The CDR3 is CASSPSGTSGRNEQFF. The CDR3 nucleotides read TGTGCCAGCAGCCCCTCCGGGACTAGCGGGAGAAATGAGCAGTTCTTC. The chain combines TRBV9 with TRBJ2-1; TRBD2 matches at 14 bases. The CDR3 covers 16 residues. J was trimmed by 7 bases and V by 4 bases; bases with no gene match: 7. Germline V gene lookup returns CDR1 SGDLS and CDR2 YYNGEE.